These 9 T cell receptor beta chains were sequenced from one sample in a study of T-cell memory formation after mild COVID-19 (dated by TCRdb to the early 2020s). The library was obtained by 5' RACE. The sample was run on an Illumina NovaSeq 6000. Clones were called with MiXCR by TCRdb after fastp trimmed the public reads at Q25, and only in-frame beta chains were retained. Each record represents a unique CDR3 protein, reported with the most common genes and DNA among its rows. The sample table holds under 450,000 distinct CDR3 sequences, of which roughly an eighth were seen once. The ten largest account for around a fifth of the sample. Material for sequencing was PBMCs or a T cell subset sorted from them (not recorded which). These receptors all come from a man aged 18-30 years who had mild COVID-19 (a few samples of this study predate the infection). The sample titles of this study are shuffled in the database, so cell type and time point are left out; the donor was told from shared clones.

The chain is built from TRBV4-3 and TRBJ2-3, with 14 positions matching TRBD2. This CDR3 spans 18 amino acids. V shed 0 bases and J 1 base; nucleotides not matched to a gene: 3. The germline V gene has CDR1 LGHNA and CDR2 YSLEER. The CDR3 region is CASSQETSGGAGTDTQYF. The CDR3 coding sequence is TGCGCCAGCAGCCAAGAGACTAGCGGGGGGGCAGGCACAGATACGCAGTATTTT.

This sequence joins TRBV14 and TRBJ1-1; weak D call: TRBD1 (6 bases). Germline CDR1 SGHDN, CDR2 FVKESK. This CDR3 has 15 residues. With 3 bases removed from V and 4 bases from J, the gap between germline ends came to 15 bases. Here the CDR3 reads CASSHAWGLGTEAFF. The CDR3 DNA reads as TGTGCCAGCAGCCATGCGTGGGGGCTCGGCACTGAAGCTTTCTTT. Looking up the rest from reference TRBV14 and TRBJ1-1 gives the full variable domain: EAGVTQFPSHSVIEKGQTVTLRCDPISGHDNLYWYRRVMGKEIKFLLHFVKESKQDESGMPNNRFLAERTGGTYSTLKVQPAELEDSGVYFCASSHAWGLGTEAFFGQGTRLTVV.

The CDR3 coding sequence is TGTGCCAGCAGTTACTCGTCTGGGACAGGGGATCGGGCTTTCTTT. Translated, it gives CASSYSSGTGDRAFF. The chain carries TRBV6-2 or TRBV6-3 and TRBJ1-1; 10 positions match TRBD1. Germline CDR1 reads MNHEY; CDR2 reads SVGEGT. CDR3 length: 15 amino acids. V lost 0 bases, J lost 11 bases, and 9 bases stayed unmatched.

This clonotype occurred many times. CDR3 residues: CASSQTSGGYNEQFF. As DNA, the CDR3 is TGTGCCAGCAGCCAGACTAGCGGGGGGTACAATGAGCAGTTCTTC. The chain has TRBV6-1 and TRBJ2-1; 13 nucleotides agree with TRBD2. The CDR3 runs to 15 residues. Germline-derived CDR1 and CDR2 are MNHNS and SASEGT. With 6 bases clipped from V and 4 bases from J, the junction kept 3 bases outside the gene matches.

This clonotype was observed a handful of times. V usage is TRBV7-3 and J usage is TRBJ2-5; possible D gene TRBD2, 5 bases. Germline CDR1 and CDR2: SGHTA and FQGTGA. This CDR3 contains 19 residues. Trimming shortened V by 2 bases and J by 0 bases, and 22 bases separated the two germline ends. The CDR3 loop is CASSLEDVKGLRDQETQYF. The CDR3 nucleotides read TGTGCCAGCAGCTTAGAGGACGTCAAGGGTCTGAGGGACCAAGAGACCCAGTACTTC.

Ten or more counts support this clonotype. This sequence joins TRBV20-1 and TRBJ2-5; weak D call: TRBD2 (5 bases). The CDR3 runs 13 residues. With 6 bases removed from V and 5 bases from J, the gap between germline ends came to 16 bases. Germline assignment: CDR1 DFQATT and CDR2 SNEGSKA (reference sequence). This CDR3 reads CSARLLLPETQYF. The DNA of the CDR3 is TGCAGTGCGCGACTACTTCTGCCGGAGACCCAGTACTTC.

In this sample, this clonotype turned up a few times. The DNA of the CDR3 is TGCGCCAGCAGCTTGGAGACAACCTACACAGATACGCAGTATTTT. This sequence encodes CASSLETTYTDTQYF. The V gene is TRBV5-1, the J gene TRBJ2-3, with D uncertain. Germline V CDR1 and CDR2: SGHRS, YFSETQ. The length of the CDR3 is 15 residues. Trimming took 0 bases from V and 2 from J, leaving 10 bases between them.

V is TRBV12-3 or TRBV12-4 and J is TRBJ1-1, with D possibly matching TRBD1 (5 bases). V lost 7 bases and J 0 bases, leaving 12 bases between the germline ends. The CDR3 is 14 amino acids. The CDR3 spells CASMLRGMNTEAFF. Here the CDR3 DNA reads TGTGCCAGCATGTTAAGGGGCATGAACACTGAAGCTTTCTTT.

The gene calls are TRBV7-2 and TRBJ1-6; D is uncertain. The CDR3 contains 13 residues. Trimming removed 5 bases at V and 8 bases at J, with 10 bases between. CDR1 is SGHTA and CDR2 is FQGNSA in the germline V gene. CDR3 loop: CASSPSTDSPLHF. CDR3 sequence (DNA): TGTGCCAGCAGCCCGAGCACGGATTCACCCCTCCACTTT.